A single sample is the source of the 17 T cell receptor beta chains below, sequenced in a study of human T cells and chemical hapten exposure. TCRdb analysed the RACE reads with MiXCR anew, one entry per CDR3 protein. The sample records about 79,000 distinct CDR3 sequences, roughly 8.6% being singletons. Time point noted: healthy volunteer bleed at 6 weeks. From whole blood left unfractionated, total RNA was extracted. Material: whole blood. The receptors stem from a male donor in good health. Some clones in this sample may be carry-over from other donors' samples.

This clonotype was seen more than once but under ten times. V usage is TRBV12-3 or TRBV12-4 and J usage is TRBJ2-7; D not resolved. The CDR3 totals 13 residues. V lost 3 bases and J lost 4, with 10 bases in between. CDR3 loop: CASSFPGLYEQYF. The DNA for the CDR3 is TGTGCCAGCAGTTTCCCGGGCCTTTACGAGCAGTACTTC.

CDR3 residues: CASSLEGDTQYF. CDR3 bases: TGTGCCAGCAGCTTAGAAGGAGATACGCAGTATTTT. The gene calls are TRBV13 and TRBJ2-3; unclear D gene. Germline-derived CDR1 and CDR2 are PRHDT and FYEKMQ (reference sequence). This CDR3 is 12 amino acids long. V was shortened by 1 base and J by 5 bases, with 4 bases between the two germline ends.

This clonotype was detected many times. The chain carries TRBV18 and TRBJ1-5; a possible D gene is TRBD1 (6 bases). Trimming removed 1 base at V and 0 bases at J, with 13 bases between. This CDR3 contains 17 residues. Germline CDR1 and CDR2: KGHSH and LQKENI. The chain's CDR3 is CASSPLSAGVSNQPQHF. The CDR3, as DNA: TGTGCCAGCTCACCACTGTCGGCAGGGGTTAGCAATCAGCCCCAGCATTTT.

The chain is built from TRBV5-6 and TRBJ2-7; TRBD2 agrees at 11 bases. In germline, CDR1 is SGHDT, CDR2 YYEEEE. With V trimmed by 5 bases and J by 1 base, 5 bases remained unmatched. CDR3 length: 15 residues. The CDR3 bases are TGTGCCAGCAGGCGAACTAGCGGGGGTTCCTACGAGCAGTACTTC. This codes for CASRRTSGGSYEQYF.

This clonotype has a handful of counts. This rearrangement joins TRBV4-1 to TRBJ1-1; D remains ambiguous. The V end lost 1 base, the J end lost 3 bases, and 12 bases lay between the germline ends. This CDR3 is built from 15 residues. Per the germline V gene, CDR1 is MGHRA and CDR2 is YSYEKL. The chain's CDR3 is CASSQGSGRDTEAFF. In DNA form, the CDR3 reads TGCGCCAGCAGCCAAGGTTCAGGAAGGGACACTGAAGCTTTCTTT.

The chain combines TRBV7-9 with TRBJ2-3, with D perhaps TRBD1 (6 bases). The CDR3 loop spans 16 amino acids. The germline V gene has CDR1 SEHNR and CDR2 FQNEAQ (reference sequence). Trimming stripped 5 bases from V and 0 bases from J, with 15 bases between. The CDR3 DNA is TGTGCCAGCAGCGAGGGTCGGCAGGGGAGCACAGATACGCAGTATTTT. Translating gives CASSEGRQGSTDTQYF.

In its sample, this clonotype was seen a few times. CDR3 DNA sequence: TGTGCCAGCAGCTCCGGGACTTCGAACACTGAAGCTTTCTTT. It translates to CASSSGTSNTEAFF. V gene TRBV7-9 combines with J gene TRBJ1-1; D possibly corresponds to TRBD1 (5 bases). Trimming removed 4 bases from V and 1 base from J, with 10 bases in between. CDR1 is SEHNR, CDR2 FQNEAQ, per germline (reference sequence). CDR3 length equals 14 residues.

This clonotype was picked up a small number of times. V gene TRBV6-1 combines with J gene TRBJ2-7; D unclear. The length of the CDR3 is 13 residues. Trimming shortened V by 4 bases and J by 0 bases, and 7 bases separated the two germline ends. The germline V gene encodes CDR1 MNHNS and CDR2 SASEGT. CDR3 protein: CASSVYSSYEQYF. The CDR3 DNA sequence: TGTGCCAGCAGTGTCTACAGCTCCTACGAGCAGTACTTC.

This clonotype appeared a few times. The CDR3 sequence is CASSILAGEDDEQFF. For the CDR3, the DNA is TGTGCCAGCAGCATACTAGCGGGAGAGGACGATGAGCAGTTCTTC. The chain couples TRBV7-6 to TRBJ2-1; 11 bases match TRBD2. Germline trimming cut 5 bases from V and 8 bases from J; bases unmatched to any gene: 8. Germline V CDR1 and CDR2: SGHVS, FNYEAQ. The CDR3 spans 15 residues.

This clonotype was detected a few times. The CDR3 region is CASSPFPVDDEQYF. For the CDR3, the DNA is TGTGCCAGCAGCCCCTTCCCAGTCGACGACGAGCAGTACTTC. The chain joins TRBV3-1 to TRBJ2-7; D call uncertain. The germline gives CDR1 LGHDT, CDR2 YNNKEL (reference sequence). With 4 bases removed from V and 5 bases from J, the gap between germline ends came to 15 bases. The CDR3 length is 14 residues.

This clonotype was counted between two and nine times. The genes are TRBV9 and TRBJ2-3; TRBD2 is a possible D gene (6 bases). V was pared by 0 bases and J by 3 bases, with 11 bases between. There are 15 residues in the CDR3. Germline CDR1 SGDLS, CDR2 YYNGEE. CDR3 sequence (DNA): TGTGCCAGCAGCGTAGCTGGGGGGACGACAGATACGCAGTATTTT. Translated: CASSVAGGTTDTQYF.

This clonotype came up a few times. The chain joins TRBV29-1 to TRBJ2-1; the D is unclear. Between the trimmed V and J ends, which lost 3 bases and 5 bases, there was a span of 14 bases. Germline V gene lookup returns CDR1 SQVTM and CDR2 ANQGSEA. The CDR3 has 14 residues. Here the CDR3 reads CSVDAPGPHNEQFF. The CDR3 region has the DNA TGCAGCGTTGACGCTCCCGGGCCGCACAATGAGCAGTTCTTC.

This clonotype was observed many times. The chain uses TRBV6-9 and TRBJ1-1; 7 bases align to TRBD1. The CDR3 has 13 amino acids. The germline V gene encodes CDR1 MNHGY and CDR2 SVAAGI. Trimming removed 10 bases from V and 2 bases from J; junction bases left unmatched: 7. The CDR3 DNA sequence: TGTGCCAACCAGGGGGTGCTCAACACTGAAGCTTTCTTT. This gives the protein CANQGVLNTEAFF.

The table lists this clonotype with many counts. The J gene is TRBJ2-7, the V gene TRBV6-5; 12 positions agree with TRBD2. Losses at the gene ends were 6 bases for V and 2 bases for J; bases not matched to a gene: 5. The CDR3 totals 15 residues. Per germline, CDR1 MNHEY and CDR2 SVGAGI. Here the CDR3 reads CASSRGLAGTYEQYF. The CDR3 nucleotides are TGTGCCAGCAGCCGAGGACTAGCGGGGACCTACGAGCAGTACTTC.

The chain has TRBV3-1 and TRBJ2-1; maybe TRBD2 (5 bases). The germline V gene encodes CDR1 LGHDT and CDR2 YNNKEL (reference sequence). The CDR3 totals 15 residues. V lost 6 bases and J lost 0, with 12 bases in between. The chain's CDR3 is CASSAERSSYNEQFF. The CDR3, as DNA: TGTGCCAGCAGTGCCGAGCGGAGCTCCTACAATGAGCAGTTCTTC.

The J gene is TRBJ2-5, the V gene TRBV6-6; a possible D gene is TRBD1 (6 bases). Germline lookup yields CDR1 MNHNY and CDR2 SVGAGI (reference sequence). This CDR3 comprises 13 residues. V dropped 5 bases and J dropped 2 bases, with 9 bases sitting between them. The CDR3, as DNA: TGTGCCAGCAGTAGACAGGAGCAAGAGACCCAGTACTTC. Translated: CASSRQEQETQYF.

The rearrangement uses TRBV3-1 and TRBJ2-7; the match to TRBD2 covers 12 bases. J was trimmed by 5 bases and V by 1 base; bases with no gene match: 18. Germline lookup yields CDR1 LGHDT and CDR2 YNNKEL (reference sequence). This CDR3 contains 20 residues. CDR3 nucleotide sequence: TGTGCCAGCAGCCAAGTCCTCCCGGAGGCTAGCGGGAGGGAGGGCCACGAGCAGTACTTC. As protein: CASSQVLPEASGREGHEQYF.